The clone carrying this T cell receptor beta chain was seen just once. Its antigen remains unidentified. V shed 5 bases, J shed 3 bases, and the junction held 6 bases outside the gene matches. The CDR3 is 14 residues long. Germline V gene data show CDR1 as SQVTM and CDR2 as ANQGSEA. The authors ran a second PCR of about 6 to 12 cycles using a sample-barcoded 5' primer and a J-beta primer mix. TCRdb ran MiXCR on the 5' RACE reads and lists one entry per CDR3 protein. The table lists about 830,000 distinct CDR3 sequences, nearly 60% of them singletons. The data stem from a study of blood T cells in healthy people across ages. The study, taken as a whole, reports: Measured against age, TCR beta diversity per million T cells decreased in a roughly linear manner. The study lacked donor CMV status, which possibly confounded expanded clonotype changes.

Sequencing was carried out using blood. This clonotype was obtained from a young man in good health. The chain combines TRBV29-1 with TRBJ2-7; 11 bases match TRBD2. The CDR3 reads CSVRTSGSYYEQYF. CDR3 DNA sequence: TGCAGCGTTAGAACTAGCGGGAGTTACTACGAGCAGTACTTC.